Below, one TCR beta chain is given with its context. The data were produced by immunoSEQ multiplex PCR, yet TCRdb's version contains in-frame clones alone and is incomplete. This repertoire shows 450,000 to 500,000 clones, approximately 85% found once; its top ten account for roughly 3.2%. V was clipped by 8 bases and J by 8 bases, with 12 bases between them. This CDR3 spans 12 amino acids. The data derive from a study of blood T cell repertoires in COVID-19. The chain employs TRBV12-3 or TRBV12-4 and TRBJ1-4, with a weak D call TRBD1 (6 bases). Specimen: peripheral blood. This TCR derives from a human donor in a cohort sampled during active COVID-19. This CDR3 is CASSTGYEKLFF. In DNA form, the CDR3 reads TGTGCCAGCTCTACAGGGTACGAAAAACTGTTTTTT.